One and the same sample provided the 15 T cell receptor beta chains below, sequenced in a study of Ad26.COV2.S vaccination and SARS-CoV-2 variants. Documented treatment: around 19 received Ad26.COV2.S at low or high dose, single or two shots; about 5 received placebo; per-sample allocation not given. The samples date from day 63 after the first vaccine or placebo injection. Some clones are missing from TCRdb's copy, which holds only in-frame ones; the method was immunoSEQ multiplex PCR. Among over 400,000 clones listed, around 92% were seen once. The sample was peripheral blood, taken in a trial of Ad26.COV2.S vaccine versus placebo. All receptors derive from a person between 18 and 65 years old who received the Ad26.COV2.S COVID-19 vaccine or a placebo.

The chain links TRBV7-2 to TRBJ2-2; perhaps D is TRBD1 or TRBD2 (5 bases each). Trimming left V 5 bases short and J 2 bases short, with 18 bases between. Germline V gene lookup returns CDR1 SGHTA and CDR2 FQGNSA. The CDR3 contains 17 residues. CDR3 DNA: TGTGCCAGCAGCATGAGGGTGGGGACCGCAAACACCGGGGAGCTGTTTTTT. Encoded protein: CASSMRVGTANTGELFF. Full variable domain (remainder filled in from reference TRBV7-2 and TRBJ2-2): GAGVSQSPSNKVTEKGKDVELRCDPISGHTALYWYRQSLGQGLEFLIYFQGNSAPDKSGLPSDRFSAERTGGSVSTLTIQRTQQEDSAVYLCASSMRVGTANTGELFFGEGSRLTVL.

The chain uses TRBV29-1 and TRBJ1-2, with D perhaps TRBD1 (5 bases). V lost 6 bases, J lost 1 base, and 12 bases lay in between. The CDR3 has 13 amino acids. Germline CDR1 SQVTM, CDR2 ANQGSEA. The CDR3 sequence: CSVGGVLNYGYTF. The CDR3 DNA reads TGCAGCGTGGGAGGGGTCCTTAACTATGGCTACACCTTC.

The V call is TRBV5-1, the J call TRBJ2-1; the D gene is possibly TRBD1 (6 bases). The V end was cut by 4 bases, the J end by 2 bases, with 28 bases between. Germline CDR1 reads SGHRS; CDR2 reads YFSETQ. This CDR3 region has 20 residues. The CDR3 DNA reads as TGCGCCAGCAGCATATTGGGGGACATAAGTGGTGGACTGACCTACAATGAGCAGTTCTTC. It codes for CASSILGDISGGLTYNEQFF.

The CDR3 bases are TGTGCCAGCAGCTTGGGGGGAAGTCCTGGAAACACCATATATTTT. Translation gives CASSLGGSPGNTIYF. The rearrangement uses TRBV7-2 and TRBJ1-3, with D perhaps TRBD1 (5 bases). The CDR3 has 15 residues. CDR1 is SGHTA and CDR2 is FQGNSA in the germline V gene. V was pared by 3 bases and J by 2 bases, with 11 bases between.

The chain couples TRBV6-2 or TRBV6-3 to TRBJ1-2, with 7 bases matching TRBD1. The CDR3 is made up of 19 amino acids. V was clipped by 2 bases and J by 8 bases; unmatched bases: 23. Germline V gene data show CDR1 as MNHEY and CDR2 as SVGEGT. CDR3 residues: CASSYTLDRDSRNSRGYTF. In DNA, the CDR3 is TGTGCCAGCAGTTACACCTTGGACCGGGACAGCCGAAACTCGAGGGGCTACACCTTC.

The CDR3 DNA is TGTGCCAGCAGTTTAGTGAGCCAAGAGACCCAGTACTTC. Protein product: CASSLVSQETQYF. The rearrangement uses TRBV12-3 or TRBV12-4 and TRBJ2-5; D is uncertain. The CDR3 is made up of 13 amino acids. Trimming removed 1 base at V and 1 base at J, with 4 bases between.

The CDR3 DNA follows: TGTGCCAGCAGTTATAGGCAGGAGATTCTCTACGAGCAGTACTTC. Translating it yields CASSYRQEILYEQYF. This chain joins TRBV6-5 and TRBJ2-7; the D is unclear. The germline CDR1 and CDR2 sequences are MNHEY and SVGAGI. With 3 bases removed from V and 3 bases from J, the gap between germline ends came to 15 bases. This CDR3 contains 15 residues.

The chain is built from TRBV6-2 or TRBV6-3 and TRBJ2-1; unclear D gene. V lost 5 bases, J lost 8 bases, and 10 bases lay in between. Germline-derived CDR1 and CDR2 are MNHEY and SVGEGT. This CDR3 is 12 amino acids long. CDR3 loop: CASSLLDDEQFF. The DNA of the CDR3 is TGTGCCAGCAGTCTCTTGGACGATGAGCAGTTCTTC.

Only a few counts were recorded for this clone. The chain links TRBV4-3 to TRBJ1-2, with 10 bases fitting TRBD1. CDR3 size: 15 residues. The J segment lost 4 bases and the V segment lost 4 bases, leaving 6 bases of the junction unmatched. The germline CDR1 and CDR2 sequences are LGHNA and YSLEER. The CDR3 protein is CASSPLTGGGYGYTF. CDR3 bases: TGCGCCAGCAGCCCCTTGACAGGGGGCGGCTATGGCTACACCTTC.

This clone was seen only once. CDR3 sequence reads: CASSQVWQVASEKLFF. In DNA form, the CDR3 reads TGTGCCAGCAGCCAAGTGTGGCAGGTGGCTAGTGAAAAACTGTTTTTT. The V and J genes are TRBV3-1 (or the pseudogene TRBV3-2) and TRBJ1-4, with unresolved D. Trimming took 1 base from V and 7 from J, leaving 16 bases between them. Germline lookup yields CDR1 LGHDT and CDR2 YNNKEL (reference sequence). The CDR3 is 16 residues long.

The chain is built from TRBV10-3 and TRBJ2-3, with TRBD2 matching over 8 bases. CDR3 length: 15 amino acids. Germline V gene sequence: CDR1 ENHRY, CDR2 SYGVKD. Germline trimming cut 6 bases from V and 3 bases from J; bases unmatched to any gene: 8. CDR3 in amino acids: CAISPGTSVTDTQYF. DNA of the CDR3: TGTGCCATCAGCCCCGGGACTAGTGTGACAGATACGCAGTATTTT.

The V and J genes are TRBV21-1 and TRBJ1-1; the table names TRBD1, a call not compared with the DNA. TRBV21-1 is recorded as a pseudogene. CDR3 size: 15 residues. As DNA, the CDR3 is TGTGCCAGCGGGCTCCGGGACAGGGGAGTAGTACGAGCTTTCTTT. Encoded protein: CASGLRDRGVVRAFF.

Here the CDR3 reads CASIDRGRGGELFF. The CDR3 bases are TGTGCCAGTATCGACAGGGGGCGAGGCGGGGAGCTGTTTTTT. This chain joins TRBV19 and TRBJ2-2; TRBD1 matches at 10 bases. This CDR3 comprises 14 residues. The germline gives CDR1 LNHDA, CDR2 SQIVND (reference sequence). Trimming took 7 bases from V and 7 from J; bases not matched to a gene: 6.

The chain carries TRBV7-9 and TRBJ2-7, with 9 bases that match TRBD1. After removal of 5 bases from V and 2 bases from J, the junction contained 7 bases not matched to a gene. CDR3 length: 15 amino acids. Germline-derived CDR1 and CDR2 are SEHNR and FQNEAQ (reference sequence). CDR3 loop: CASSTRDRVPYEQYF. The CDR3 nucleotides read TGTGCCAGCAGCACCCGGGACAGGGTGCCCTACGAGCAGTACTTC.

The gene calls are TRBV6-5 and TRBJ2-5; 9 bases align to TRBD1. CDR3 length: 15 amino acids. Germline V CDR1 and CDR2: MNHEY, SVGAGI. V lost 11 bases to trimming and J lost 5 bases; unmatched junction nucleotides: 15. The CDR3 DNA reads TGTGCCCTCAACCTACTCACAGGGGGCCAGGAGACCCAGTACTTC. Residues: CALNLLTGGQETQYF.